Shown below are 16 T cell receptor beta chains from a single sample sequenced in a study of CXCR3-negative and CXCR3-positive naive CD8 T cells. UMI-labeled 5' RACE yielded the TRB cDNA libraries. TCRdb reprocessed the 5' RACE reads, with one entry per CDR3 protein and no DNA. This repertoire comprises over 40,000 distinct CDR3 sequences; its ten largest clones make up around 1.9%. The sample consisted of naive CXCR3- CD8+ T cells from blood. The sample's subset: CD45RO-CCR7+CD27+CD95- naive CD8+ T cells lacking CXCR3 (TNR3-). The receptors were gathered from a human donor in good health. Some clones in this sample may be carry-over from other donors' samples.

V is TRBV6-2 or TRBV6-3 and J is TRBJ2-7; the D gene TCRdb calls, TRBD1, cannot be checked with no DNA. Germline loops: CDR1 MNHEY, CDR2 SVGEGT. CDR3 size: 22 residues. CDR3 region: CASSYSTIGFGIGGGSSYEQYF.

V usage is TRBV4-3 and J usage is TRBJ2-3; TCRdb names TRBD1, which stays unverified in the absence of DNA. This CDR3 contains 17 residues. Germline CDR1 is LGHNA and CDR2 is YSLEER. CDR3 sequence reads: CASSQEFVGSALDTQYF.

The chain combines TRBV28 with TRBJ2-7; checking the TCRdb D call of TRBD1 is not possible without DNA. CDR3 length: 15 amino acids. Germline values: CDR1 MDHEN, CDR2 SYDVKM. The CDR3 loop reads CASSPGTAFPHEQYF. The variable domain in full, with the rest retrieved from reference TRBV28 and TRBJ2-7, is DVKVTQSSRYLVKRTGEKVFLECVQDMDHENMFWYRQDPGLGLRLIYFSYDVKMKEKGDIPEGYSVSREKKERFSLILESASTNQTSMYLCASSPGTAFPHEQYFGPGTRLTVT.

V gene TRBV19 combines with J gene TRBJ2-4; lacking DNA, the TRBD1 call made by TCRdb goes unchecked. CDR3 size: 17 residues. Germline lookup yields CDR1 LNHDA and CDR2 SQIVND (reference sequence). The CDR3 here is CASSIVPQGVEKNIQYF.

The V call is TRBV4-1, the J call TRBJ2-7; TCRdb's assignment of TRBD2 cannot be checked, as there is no DNA. The CDR3 extends over 15 amino acids. Germline V gives CDR1 MGHRA, CDR2 YSYEKL. Here the CDR3 reads CASSQDSSGTYEQYF.

The rearrangement uses TRBV9 and TRBJ2-7; there is no DNA to check the TCRdb D call of TRBD1. The germline CDR1 and CDR2 sequences are SGDLS and YYNGEE. There are 15 residues in the CDR3. CDR3 sequence: CASSVGGGDSYEQYF.

The chain combines TRBV7-9 with TRBJ2-1. In germline, CDR1 is SEHNR, CDR2 FQNEAQ (reference sequence). There are 13 residues in the CDR3. The CDR3 loop is CASTLRTANEQFF.

According to its frequency, this clonotype is medium-sized. The rearrangement links TRBV29-1 to TRBJ2-7; TCRdb reports TRBD1, a call that lacks DNA to check it against. The length of the CDR3 is 12 residues. Germline CDR1 and CDR2: SQVTM and ANQGSEA. The CDR3 reads CSVGDRLYEQYF.

This rearrangement joins TRBV5-5 to TRBJ2-3; the D gene TCRdb calls, TRBD1, cannot be checked with no DNA. The CDR3 runs 14 residues. Germline values: CDR1 SGHKS, CDR2 YYEKEE (reference sequence). This CDR3 is CASSFDRDTDTQYF.

The CDR3 protein is CASRQGNQETQYF. The chain combines TRBV27 with TRBJ2-5. Germline CDR1 is MNHEY and CDR2 is SMNVEV (reference sequence). CDR3 length: 13 residues.

The chain recombines TRBV21-1 with TRBJ2-1; with no DNA, the TCRdb D assignment of TRBD1 cannot be verified. TRBV21-1 is a pseudogene segment. This CDR3 is built from 16 residues. CDR3 loop: CASSTGTASSYNEQFF.

The chain has TRBV3-1 and TRBJ2-7; with no DNA, the TCRdb D assignment of TRBD1 cannot be verified. The CDR3 is 15 amino acids. From germline, CDR1 is LGHDT and CDR2 YNNKEL (reference sequence). The CDR3 region is CASSPERGPSYEQYF.

The chain uses TRBV29-1 and TRBJ1-6; TCRdb reports TRBD1, a call that lacks DNA to check it against. Per the germline V gene, CDR1 is SQVTM and CDR2 is ANQGSEA. The CDR3 sequence is 14 residues long. CDR3 residues: CSVDPGGYNSPLHF. Together with reference TRBV29-1 and TRBJ1-6, the CDR3 gives the full variable domain: SAVISQKPSRDICQRGTSLTIQCQVDSQVTMMFWYRQQPGQSLTLIATANQGSEATYESGFVIDKFPISRPNLTFSTLTVSNMSPEDSSIYLCSVDPGGYNSPLHFGNGTRLTVT.

The chain is built from TRBV29-1 and TRBJ1-1; TCRdb names TRBD1, which stays unverified in the absence of DNA. The CDR3 is 13 amino acids. In germline, CDR1 is SQVTM, CDR2 ANQGSEA. The CDR3 loop is CSSGGSGYTEAFF.

The chain carries TRBV29-1 and TRBJ2-1; TCRdb picks TRBD1, but there is no DNA to check that call. Germline CDR1 and CDR2: SQVTM and ANQGSEA. The CDR3 is 15 amino acids. CDR3 sequence: CSAPRQGGSYNEQFF.

V usage is TRBV29-1 and J usage is TRBJ1-1. The CDR3 totals 14 residues. Looked up from germline, CDR1 is SQVTM and CDR2 is ANQGSEA. This CDR3 reads CSVEEGGRNTEAFF.